Shown below are 11 T cell receptor beta chains from a single sample sequenced in a study of blood T cell repertoires in COVID-19. Assay used: immunoSEQ multiplex PCR; TCRdb lists only in-frame clones, some missing. This sample has about 98,000 clones, with about 89% found just once. Specimen: peripheral blood. These receptors originate from a man aged 50 or older with acute or convalescent COVID-19.

This sequence joins TRBV3-1 (or the pseudogene TRBV3-2) and TRBJ2-1, with no clear D. In germline, CDR1 is LGHDT, CDR2 YNNKEL (reference sequence). With 1 base removed from V and 8 bases from J, the gap between germline ends came to 3 bases. The CDR3 extends over 11 amino acids. The CDR3 spells CASSQADEQFF. The CDR3 DNA follows: TGTGCCAGCAGCCAAGCGGATGAGCAGTTCTTC.

The chain has TRBV19 and TRBJ2-1; 14 bases align to TRBD2. CDR3 length: 17 residues. Germline CDR1 reads LNHDA; CDR2 reads SQIVND (reference sequence). J lost 3 bases, V lost 1 base, and 2 bases had no gene match. The DNA of the CDR3 is TGTGCCAGTAGTATAGGACTAGCGGGAGGGAACTACAATGAGCAGTTCTTC. Amino acids: CASSIGLAGGNYNEQFF. The variable domain in full, with the rest retrieved from reference TRBV19 and TRBJ2-1, is DGGITQSPKYLFRKEGQNVTLSCEQNLNHDAMYWYRQDPGQGLRLIYYSQIVNDFQKGDIAEGYSVSREKKESFPLTVTSAQKNPTAFYLCASSIGLAGGNYNEQFFGPGTRLTVL.

This clone has only a few counts. The V and J genes are TRBV19 and TRBJ2-2; 11 nucleotides line up with TRBD2. Germline-derived CDR1 and CDR2 are LNHDA and SQIVND (reference sequence). CDR3 length: 18 residues. The trim removed 3 bases at V and 1 base at J, leaving 7 bases unmatched. The DNA for the CDR3 is TGTGCCAGTAGTATCGGGACTAGCGGCTTCATGAACACCGGGGAGCTGTTTTTT. Translated, it gives CASSIGTSGFMNTGELFF. The full variable domain, in which reference TRBV19 and TRBJ2-2 provide the parts outside the CDR3, is DGGITQSPKYLFRKEGQNVTLSCEQNLNHDAMYWYRQDPGQGLRLIYYSQIVNDFQKGDIAEGYSVSREKKESFPLTVTSAQKNPTAFYLCASSIGTSGFMNTGELFFGEGSRLTVL.

CDR3: CARSRTGTSGRASKETQYF. CDR3 bases: TGTGCCAGAAGCCGGACCGGGACTAGCGGGAGGGCCTCGAAAGAGACCCAGTACTTC. The chain combines TRBV5-3 with TRBJ2-5; TRBD2 agrees at 16 bases. TRBV5-3 is recorded as an ORF, its role being uncertain. V gave up 4 bases and J gave up 3 bases; unmatched junction bases: 12. The CDR3 length is 19 residues.

The chain recombines TRBV7-9 with TRBJ2-7; a weak D match, TRBD2 (6 bases). V gave up 3 bases and J gave up 7 bases, with 25 bases separating them. This CDR3 has 17 residues. Germline lookup yields CDR1 SEHNR and CDR2 FQNEAQ (reference sequence). The CDR3, as DNA: TGTGCCAGCAGCTTCTTCAGCGGGTCGGCGGGGTTGGAGGAGCAGTACTTC. The encoded protein is CASSFFSGSAGLEEQYF.

The genes are TRBV6-5 and TRBJ2-7; 11 bases fit TRBD2. V shed 6 bases and J 1 base; nucleotides not matched to a gene: 5. The CDR3 covers 15 residues. Germline CDR1 MNHEY, CDR2 SVGAGI. The CDR3: CASSTPSGRSYEQYF. The CDR3 region has the DNA TGTGCCAGCAGCACCCCTAGCGGGAGGTCCTACGAGCAGTACTTC.

V is TRBV30 and J is TRBJ2-7; 11 bases agree with TRBD1. V trimming: 2 bases; J trimming: 7 bases; junction bases outside the gene matches: 7. Germline loops: CDR1 GTSNPN, CDR2 SVGIG (reference sequence). CDR3 size: 14 residues. The CDR3 coding sequence is TGTGCCTGGAGTTTAGTGGGACAGGGGGGGGAGCAGTACTTC. The encoded protein is CAWSLVGQGGEQYF.

This clone occurred once. V and J are TRBV11-3 and TRBJ1-1; TRBD1 might be the D (6 bases). Deletions cut 5 bases from V and 0 bases from J, with 10 bases between. The CDR3 is made up of 14 amino acids. Germline V CDR1 and CDR2: SGHNT, YENEEA. CDR3 protein: CASSRGHLNTEAFF. The CDR3 DNA is TGTGCCAGCAGCCGGGGACATCTGAACACTGAAGCTTTCTTT.

V and J are TRBV28 and TRBJ1-2; 9 nucleotides match TRBD1. Germline V gives CDR1 MDHEN, CDR2 SYDVKM. The CDR3 sequence is 13 residues long. Losses at the gene ends were 6 bases for V and 8 bases for J; bases not matched to a gene: 7. CDR3 region: CASSLGQGGGYTF. The DNA for the CDR3 is TGTGCCAGCAGCCTGGGACAGGGTGGCGGCTACACCTTC.

Of note for this clone: Other DNA sequences in the same sample also yield this CDR3. V and J are TRBV5-1 and TRBJ2-1, with D hard to call. This CDR3 comprises 13 residues. The V end lost 0 bases, the J end lost 4 bases, and 5 bases lay between the germline ends. Germline V gives CDR1 SGHRS, CDR2 YFSETQ. Here the CDR3 reads CASSLDGYNEQFF. The CDR3 DNA is TGCGCCAGCAGCTTGGACGGGTACAATGAGCAGTTCTTC.

The rearrangement joins TRBV5-6 to TRBJ2-2; TRBD2 matches 10 bases. CDR3 length: 15 amino acids. The germline gives CDR1 SGHDT, CDR2 YYEEEE. With V trimmed by 0 bases and J by 5 bases, 1 base remained unmatched. Here the CDR3 reads CASSLGLAGTGELFF. The CDR3 nucleotides read TGTGCCAGCAGCTTGGGACTAGCGGGTACCGGGGAGCTGTTTTTT.